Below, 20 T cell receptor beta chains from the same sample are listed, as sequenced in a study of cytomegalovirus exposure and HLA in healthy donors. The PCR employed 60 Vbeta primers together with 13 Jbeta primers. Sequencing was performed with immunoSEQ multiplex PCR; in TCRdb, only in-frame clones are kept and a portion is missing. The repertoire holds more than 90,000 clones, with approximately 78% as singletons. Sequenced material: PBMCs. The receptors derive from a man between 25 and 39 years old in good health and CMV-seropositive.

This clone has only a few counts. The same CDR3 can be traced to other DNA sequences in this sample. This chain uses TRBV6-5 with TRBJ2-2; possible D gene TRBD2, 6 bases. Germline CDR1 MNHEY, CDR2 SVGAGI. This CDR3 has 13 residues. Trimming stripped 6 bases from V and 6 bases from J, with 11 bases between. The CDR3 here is CASSAGRSGELFF. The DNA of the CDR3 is TGTGCCAGCAGCGCGGGGAGGTCCGGGGAGCTGTTTTTT.

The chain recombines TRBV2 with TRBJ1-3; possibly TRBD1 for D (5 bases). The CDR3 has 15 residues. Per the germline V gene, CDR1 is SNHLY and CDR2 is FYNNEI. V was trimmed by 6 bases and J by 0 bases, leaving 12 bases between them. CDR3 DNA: TGTGCCAGCAGGGCCGGGACTGGCTCTGGAAACACCATATATTTT. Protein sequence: CASRAGTGSGNTIYF.

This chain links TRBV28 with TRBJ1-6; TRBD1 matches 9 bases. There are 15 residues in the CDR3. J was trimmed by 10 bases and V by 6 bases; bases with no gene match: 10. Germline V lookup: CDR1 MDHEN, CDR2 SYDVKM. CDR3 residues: CASSMPGQGSSPLHF. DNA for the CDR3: TGTGCCAGCAGCATGCCGGGACAGGGCTCATCACCCCTCCACTTT.

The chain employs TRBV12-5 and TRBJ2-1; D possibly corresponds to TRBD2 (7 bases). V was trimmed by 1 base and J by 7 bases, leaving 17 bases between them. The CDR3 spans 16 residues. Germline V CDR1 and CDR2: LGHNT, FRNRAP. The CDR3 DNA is TGTGCTAGTGGTTTGGGGAGGGGGGGCCGGGATAATGAGCAGTTCTTC. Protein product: CASGLGRGGRDNEQFF.

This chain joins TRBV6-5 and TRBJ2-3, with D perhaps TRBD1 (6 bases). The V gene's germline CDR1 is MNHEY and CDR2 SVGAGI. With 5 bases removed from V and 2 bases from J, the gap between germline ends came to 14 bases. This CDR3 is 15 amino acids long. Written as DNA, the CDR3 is TGTGCCAGCAGTCTCGGGACAAGGTACACAGATACGCAGTATTTT. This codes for CASSLGTRYTDTQYF.

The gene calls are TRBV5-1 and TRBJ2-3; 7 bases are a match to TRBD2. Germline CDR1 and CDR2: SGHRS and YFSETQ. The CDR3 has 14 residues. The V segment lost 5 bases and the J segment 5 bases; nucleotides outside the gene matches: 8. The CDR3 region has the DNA TGCGCCAGCAGAGTCGCGGGAGTGCGAGATACGCAGTATTTT. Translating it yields CASRVAGVRDTQYF.

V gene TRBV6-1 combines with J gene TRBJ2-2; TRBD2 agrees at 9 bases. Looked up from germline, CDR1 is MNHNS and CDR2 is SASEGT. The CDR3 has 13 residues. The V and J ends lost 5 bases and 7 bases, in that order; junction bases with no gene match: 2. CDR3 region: CASSPSGIGELFF. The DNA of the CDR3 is TGTGCCAGCAGTCCTAGCGGGATCGGGGAGCTGTTTTTT.

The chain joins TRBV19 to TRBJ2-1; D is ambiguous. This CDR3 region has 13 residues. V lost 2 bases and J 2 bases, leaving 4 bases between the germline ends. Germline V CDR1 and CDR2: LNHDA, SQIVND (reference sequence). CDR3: CASSITAYNEQFF. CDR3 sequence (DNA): TGTGCCAGTAGTATAACTGCCTACAATGAGCAGTTCTTC.

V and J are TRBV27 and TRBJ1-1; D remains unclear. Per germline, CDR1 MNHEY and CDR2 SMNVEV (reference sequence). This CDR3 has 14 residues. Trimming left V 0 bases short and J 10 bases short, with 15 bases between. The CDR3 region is CASSLSTRGRVAFF. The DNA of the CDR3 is TGTGCCAGCAGTTTATCTACCCGGGGTAGAGTAGCTTTCTTT.

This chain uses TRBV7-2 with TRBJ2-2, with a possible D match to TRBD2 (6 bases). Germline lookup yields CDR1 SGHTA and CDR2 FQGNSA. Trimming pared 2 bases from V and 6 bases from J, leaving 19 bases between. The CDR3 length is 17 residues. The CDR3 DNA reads TGTGCCAGCAGCTTAAGGGCGGGGCCCCCTAGTCCCGGGGAGCTGTTTTTT. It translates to CASSLRAGPPSPGELFF.

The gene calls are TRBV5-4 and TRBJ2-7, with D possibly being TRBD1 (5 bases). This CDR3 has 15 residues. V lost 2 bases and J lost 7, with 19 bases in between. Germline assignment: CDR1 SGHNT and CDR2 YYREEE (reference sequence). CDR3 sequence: CASSLQVGGASEQYV. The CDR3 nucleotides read TGTGCCAGCAGCTTACAGGTCGGTGGGGCGAGTGAGCAGTACGTC.

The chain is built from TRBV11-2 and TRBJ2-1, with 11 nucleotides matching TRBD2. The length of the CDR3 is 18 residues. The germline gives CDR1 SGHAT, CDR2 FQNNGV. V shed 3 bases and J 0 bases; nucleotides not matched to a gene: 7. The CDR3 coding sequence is TGTGCCAGCAGCTTCCGACTAGCGGGGAGGAGCTCCTACAATGAGCAGTTCTTC. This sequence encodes CASSFRLAGRSSYNEQFF.

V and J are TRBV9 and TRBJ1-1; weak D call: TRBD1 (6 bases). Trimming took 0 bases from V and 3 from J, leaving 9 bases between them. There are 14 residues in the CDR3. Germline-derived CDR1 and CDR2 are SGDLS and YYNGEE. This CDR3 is CASSVANRDTEAFF. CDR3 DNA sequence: TGTGCCAGCAGCGTAGCCAACAGGGACACTGAAGCTTTCTTT.

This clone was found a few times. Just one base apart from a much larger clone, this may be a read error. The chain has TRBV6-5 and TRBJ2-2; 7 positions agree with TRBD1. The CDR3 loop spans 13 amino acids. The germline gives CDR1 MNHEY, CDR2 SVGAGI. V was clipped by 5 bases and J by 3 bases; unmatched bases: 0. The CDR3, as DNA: TGTGCCAGCAGTGACAGGGACACCGGGGAGCTGTTTTTT. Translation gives CASSDRDTGELFF.

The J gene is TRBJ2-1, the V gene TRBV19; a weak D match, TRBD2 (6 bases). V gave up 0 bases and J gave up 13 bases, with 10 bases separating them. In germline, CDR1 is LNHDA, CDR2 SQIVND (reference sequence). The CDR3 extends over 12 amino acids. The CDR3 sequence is CASSIDRGYQFF. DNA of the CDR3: TGTGCCAGTAGTATAGATCGGGGGTACCAGTTCTTC. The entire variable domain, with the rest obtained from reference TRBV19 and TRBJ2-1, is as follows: DGGITQSPKYLFRKEGQNVTLSCEQNLNHDAMYWYRQDPGQGLRLIYYSQIVNDFQKGDIAEGYSVSREKKESFPLTVTSAQKNPTAFYLCASSIDRGYQFFGPGTRLTVL.

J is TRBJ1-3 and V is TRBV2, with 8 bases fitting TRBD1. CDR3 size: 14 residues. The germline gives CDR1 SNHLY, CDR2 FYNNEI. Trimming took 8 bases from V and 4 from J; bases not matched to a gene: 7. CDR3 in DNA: TGTGCCAGCCTTCCGGACAGGGTGGGAAACACCATATATTTT. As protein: CASLPDRVGNTIYF. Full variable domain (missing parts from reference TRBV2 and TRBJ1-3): EPEVTQTPSHQVTQMGQEVILRCVPISNHLYFYWYRQILGQKVEFLVSFYNNEISEKSEIFDDQFSVERPDGSNFTLKIRSTKLEDSAMYFCASLPDRVGNTIYFGEGSWLTVV.

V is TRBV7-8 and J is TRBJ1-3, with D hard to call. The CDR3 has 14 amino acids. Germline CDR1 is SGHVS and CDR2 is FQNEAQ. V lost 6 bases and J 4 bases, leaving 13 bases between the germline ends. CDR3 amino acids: CASSRMNTGNTIYF. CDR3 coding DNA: TGTGCCAGCAGTCGTATGAATACAGGAAACACCATATATTTT.

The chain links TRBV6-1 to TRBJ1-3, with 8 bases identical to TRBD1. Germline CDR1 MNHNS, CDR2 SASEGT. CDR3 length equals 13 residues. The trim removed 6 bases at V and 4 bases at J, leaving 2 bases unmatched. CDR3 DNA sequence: TGTGCCAGCAGGTGGACAGGGGGAAACACCATATATTTT. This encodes CASRWTGGNTIYF.

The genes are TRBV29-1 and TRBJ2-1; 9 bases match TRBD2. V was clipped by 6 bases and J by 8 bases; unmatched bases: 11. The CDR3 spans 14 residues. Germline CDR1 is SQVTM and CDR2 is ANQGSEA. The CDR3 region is CSVTRGAGGYEQFF. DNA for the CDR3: TGCAGCGTCACACGTGGAGCGGGAGGCTATGAGCAGTTCTTC.

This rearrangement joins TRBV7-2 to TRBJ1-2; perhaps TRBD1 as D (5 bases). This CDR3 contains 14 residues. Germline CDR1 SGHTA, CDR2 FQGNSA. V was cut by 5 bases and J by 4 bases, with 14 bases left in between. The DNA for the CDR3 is TGTGCCAGCAGCGTTCGCAGGGCTCTCTATGGCTACACCTTC. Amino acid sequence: CASSVRRALYGYTF.